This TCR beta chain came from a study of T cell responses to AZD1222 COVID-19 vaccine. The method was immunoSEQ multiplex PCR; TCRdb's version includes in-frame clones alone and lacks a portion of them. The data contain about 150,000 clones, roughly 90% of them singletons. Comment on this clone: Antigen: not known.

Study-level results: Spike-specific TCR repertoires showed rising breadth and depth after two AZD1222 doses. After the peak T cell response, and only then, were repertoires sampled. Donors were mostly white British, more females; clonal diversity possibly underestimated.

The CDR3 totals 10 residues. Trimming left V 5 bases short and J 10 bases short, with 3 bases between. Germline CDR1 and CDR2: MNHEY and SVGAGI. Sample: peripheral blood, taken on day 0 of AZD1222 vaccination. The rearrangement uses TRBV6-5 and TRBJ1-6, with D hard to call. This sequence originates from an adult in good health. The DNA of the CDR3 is TGTGCCAGCAGTCCATCACCCCTCCACTTT. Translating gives CASSPSPLHF.